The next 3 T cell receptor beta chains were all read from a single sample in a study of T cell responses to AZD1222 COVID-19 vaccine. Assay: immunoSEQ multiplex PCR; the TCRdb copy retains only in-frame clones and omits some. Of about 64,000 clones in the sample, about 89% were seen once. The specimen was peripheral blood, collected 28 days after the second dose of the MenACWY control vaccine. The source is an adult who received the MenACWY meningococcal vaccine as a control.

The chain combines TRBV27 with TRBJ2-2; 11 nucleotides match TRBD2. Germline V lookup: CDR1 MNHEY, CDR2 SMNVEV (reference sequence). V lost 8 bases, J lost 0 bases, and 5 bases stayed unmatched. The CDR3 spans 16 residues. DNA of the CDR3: TGTGCCAGCGCCCTGGGACTAGCGGCGAACACCGGGGAGCTGTTTTTT. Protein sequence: CASALGLAANTGELFF.

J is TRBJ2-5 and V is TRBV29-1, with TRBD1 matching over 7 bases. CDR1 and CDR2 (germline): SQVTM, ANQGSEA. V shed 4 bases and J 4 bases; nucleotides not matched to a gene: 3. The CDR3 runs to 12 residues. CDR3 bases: TGCAGCGTTGTAGAGGGGGCAGAGACCCAGTACTTC. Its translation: CSVVEGAETQYF. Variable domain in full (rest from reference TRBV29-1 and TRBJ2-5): SAVISQKPSRDICQRGTSLTIQCQVDSQVTMMFWYRQQPGQSLTLIATANQGSEATYESGFVIDKFPISRPNLTFSTLTVSNMSPEDSSIYLCSVVEGAETQYFGPGTRLLVL.

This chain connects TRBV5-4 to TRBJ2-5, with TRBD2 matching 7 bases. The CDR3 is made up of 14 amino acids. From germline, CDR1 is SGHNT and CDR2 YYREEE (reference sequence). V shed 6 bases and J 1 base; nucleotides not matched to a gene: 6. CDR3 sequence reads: CASTTGLLQETQYF. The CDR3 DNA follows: TGTGCCAGCACGACGGGACTACTCCAAGAGACCCAGTACTTC.